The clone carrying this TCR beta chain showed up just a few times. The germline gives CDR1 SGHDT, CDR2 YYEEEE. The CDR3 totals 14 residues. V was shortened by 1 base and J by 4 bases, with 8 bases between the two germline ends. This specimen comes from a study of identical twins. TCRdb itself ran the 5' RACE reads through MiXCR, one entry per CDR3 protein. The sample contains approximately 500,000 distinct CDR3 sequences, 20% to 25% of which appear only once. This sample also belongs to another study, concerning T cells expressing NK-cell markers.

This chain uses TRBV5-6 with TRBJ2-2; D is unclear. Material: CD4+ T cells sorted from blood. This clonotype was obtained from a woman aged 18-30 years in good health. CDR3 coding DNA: TGTGCCAGCAGCTTGCGTTTTCGCACCGGGGAGCTGTTTTTT. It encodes CASSLRFRTGELFF.